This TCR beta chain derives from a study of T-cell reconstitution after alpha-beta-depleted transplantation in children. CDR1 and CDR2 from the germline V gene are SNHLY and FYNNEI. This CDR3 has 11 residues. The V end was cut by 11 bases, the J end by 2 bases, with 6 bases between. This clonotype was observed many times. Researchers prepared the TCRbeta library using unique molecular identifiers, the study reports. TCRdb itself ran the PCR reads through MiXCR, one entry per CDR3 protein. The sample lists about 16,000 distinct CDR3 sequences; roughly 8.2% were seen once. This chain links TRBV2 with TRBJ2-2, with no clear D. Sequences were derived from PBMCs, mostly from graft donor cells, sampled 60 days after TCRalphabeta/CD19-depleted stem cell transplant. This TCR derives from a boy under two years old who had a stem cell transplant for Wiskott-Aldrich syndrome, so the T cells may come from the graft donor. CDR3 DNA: TGTGCCCGCCGAAACACCGGGGAGCTGTTTTTT. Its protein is CARRNTGELFF.